Detailed here is one T cell receptor (beta chain). This clone's antigen is unknown. Per-base quality was not reported, and no clone a single base away is much larger than it. The data stem from a study of vaccination and CD4 T cells after COVID-19 (dated by TCRdb to between 2021 and 2024). Turning to the overall study: Convalescent patients had a positive SARS-CoV-2 result on nasal swab PCR, and of these patients, 8 or 9 had mild disease and one had severe disease. The convalescent cohort included six males and four females, with two Hispanic individuals, seven Caucasians, two Asians and one multiracial person. Participants got two doses of the Pfizer-BioNTech BNT162b2 vaccine (n=8) or two doses of the Moderna mRNA-1273 vaccine (n=2). Post-COVID blood samples from convalescent patients were collected a median of approximately 93 days after diagnosis, with a range of roughly 30 to 170 days. Post-vaccine blood samples were taken a median of approximately 70 days after the second vaccine dose, with a range of 14 to 241 days. For stimulating the cultures, overlapping spike peptide pools were used, derived from SARS-CoV-2 as well as from the common cold coronaviruses HCoV-NL63, HCoV-OC43 and HCoV-229E. Control cultures used a CEFX viral epitope pool as positive control, an HIV-1 Nef peptide pool as negative control, or no peptide. The spike-specific CD4+ TCR repertoire was compared before and after mRNA vaccination in ten to eleven COVID-19 convalescent patients and a handful of infection-naive healthy vaccine recipients.

What this sample's treatment or condition label stands for: roughly ten-day PBMC culture with coronavirus spike peptide pools or control peptides (ViraFEST assay). To expand antigen-specific T cells with peptide pools and then pick out the expanded clonotypes through TCR sequencing, the study relied on the ViraFEST assay. The convalescent patients' positive SARS-CoV-2 PCR tests fell between March and December 2020, which was before the Alpha, Beta and Delta variants emerged in the United States. Each well held some 2 million PBMCs cultured with 9 to 10 ug/ml peptide pools in IMDM containing 5% human AB serum and around 10 IU/ml IL-2. On days 3 and 7, half of the culture medium was replaced with fresh IL-2-containing medium. CD4+ T cells were isolated after about 10 days of culture through negative selection using the EasySep CD4+ T cell isolation kit. Ficoll-Paque Plus gradient centrifugation was used to isolate PBMCs from whole blood, and the isolated PBMCs were then either used fresh or cryopreserved at -140C. Culture conditions were generally each tested in triplicate wells.

Study-wide conclusions, independent of this receptor: The median count of SARS-CoV-2-reactive clonotypes went up from 21 after infection to 38 after vaccination, although the change was not significant. The number of convalescent patients in the study was relatively small, and the study did not examine early timepoints following natural infection. Nearly all vaccine-specific clones in convalescent patients (304 of 307) were mono-reactive for SARS-CoV-2 spike rather than cross-reactive with common cold coronaviruses. Among the post-vaccine SARS-CoV-2-reactive clones in convalescent patients, a median approximately 90% showed up only after vaccination, which suggests vaccine-specific priming.

To prepare the library, PCR was applied. At the Johns Hopkins FTIC core, DNA from the cultured CD4+ T cells underwent TCR sequencing with the Oncomine TCR Beta short-read assay. Genomic DNA was extracted from the cultured CD4+ T cells with the QIAamp micro DNA kit. Oncomine TCR Beta libraries made from cultured CD4+ T cells were pooled using unique dual indexes and sequenced on an Illumina iSeq 100. Concerning the study's data processing: Non-productive sequences were filtered out, and CDR3s that did not start with C, did not end with F or W, or were shorter than 7 amino acids were discarded. Antigen-specific clonotypes were identified using the MANAFEST web application through comparison of peptide-stimulated wells with reference and other culture wells. To be called positive, a clone needed an FDR below 0.05, an odds ratio above 5, and a productive frequency above 0.1% in at least two of three replicate wells. Clonotypes that were significantly expanded in both SARS-CoV-2 spike wells and at least one common cold coronavirus spike condition were defined as cross-reactive. CDR3 homology was assessed with Levenshtein distances (stringdist) and unrooted phylogenetic trees (ape) in R version 3.6.1. The public sequencing data were trimmed at Q25 with fastp and processed into clonotypes with MiXCR by TCRdb, which kept only in-frame beta chains. Rows with a matching CDR3 protein are joined into one entry that keeps the most common DNA and genes. These V and J calls rely on TCRdb rather than the paper's analysis. This sample gives roughly 11,000 distinct CDR3 sequences in total; about two fifths of them show up just once. The leading ten clones occupy around 30% of the sample.

The CDR3 measures 15 amino acids from cysteine to phenylalanine. The only DNA kept is the CDR3, 45 bases in frame from the first base. V is pared back by 6 bases and J by 0 bases, with 13 bases lying between the germline termini. Reading the germline V gene (reference sequence) gives CDR1 MNHEY and CDR2 SMNVEV. The sample was CD4+ T cells from blood, cultured in vitro. The rearranged chain carries TRBV27 and TRBJ2-3; a tentative D call is TRBD2 (6 bases match). The clonotype comes from a human donor who had recovered from COVID-19. This receptor has the CDR3 CASRRPSVSTDTQYF. In nucleotide form, the sequence is TGTGCCAGCAGGCGCCCTAGCGTTAGCACAGATACGCAGTATTTT.